The entry below describes one TCR beta chain. Its antigen is unknown. Per-base qualities were not stored, and no clone one base away is much larger. CDR1 and CDR2, looked up from the germline V gene, are SGHDN and FVKESK. Counted from cysteine to phenylalanine, this CDR3 has 16 amino acids. CDR3 DNA is the only sequence kept; it has 48 bases, read in frame from the first base. Compared with germline, V lacks 1 base and J lacks 6 bases; bases without a gene match: 8. The library was prepared using the immunoSEQ multiplex PCR assay. Rearranged TCR beta chain sequences were amplified with the hsTCRB Kit following the manufacturer's protocol. Sequencing of TCRB libraries was carried out on an Illumina MiSeq. The paper's data handling went like this. The kit vendor's proprietary platform handled demultiplexing, trimming and gene mapping. TCRdb retrieved this table from immuneACCESS and kept in-frame rearrangements only. Not all clones are present; in checked studies, unresolved V genes account for under half, and no reason is known for the remainder. V and J calls and clone size are given by that table; D and trimming were obtained from the DNA. A total of fewer than 70,000 clones appear in this sample, just under 90% of them only once. About 4.6% of the sample comes from the top ten.

The data are from a study of a mutant IDH1 vaccine in newly diagnosed glioma (dated by TCRdb to about 2021). About the full investigation: Patients were given eight vaccinations, in weeks 1, 3, 5, 7, 11, 15, 19 and 23, which matched visits V03 through V10. Vaccination started 4-6 weeks after radiotherapy alone, or was given together with temozolomide cycles in the groups whose treatment included chemotherapy. Of the 25 to 40 patients who were treated, around 60% were male and roughly 40% were female, and the mean age was approximately 40 years. Before enrollment, patients had received standard therapy of radiotherapy alone, temozolomide alone, or radiochemotherapy with temozolomide; most received the combination. Six visits were used for peripheral blood collection: V03 (baseline), V05, V07, V10, V12 and V13. For exploratory analyses, longitudinal TCRB deep sequencing was carried out in about 26 treated patients wherever samples were available. On the study overall, not on this receptor specifically: Changes in the top peripheral T cell clonotypes picked up by TCRB sequencing did not appear to be linked to pseudoprogression. The authors noted that analyses of patient blood samples could not be reproduced because of sample limitations. Across multiple MHC alleles, vaccine-induced immune responses were seen in more than 90% of patients. Availability determined which PBMC samples were chosen for TCRB deep sequencing.

What this sample's time point label stands for: week 5, during vaccination. Every vaccine dose consisted of 300 ug of a 20-mer mutant IDH1 peptide in Montanide, administered subcutaneously together with topical imiquimod. Newly diagnosed WHO grade 3 or 4 IDH1-mutant astrocytomas showing loss of nuclear ATRX were present in the donors. The samples were drawn from NOA16, a multicentre, single-arm, open-label phase I trial in Germany that tested a mutant IDH1 peptide vaccine in humans for the first time. Genomic DNA for TCRB sequencing was extracted from EDTA blood using the DNeasy Blood and Tissue Kit.

The chain was built from TRBV14 and TRBJ2-3, and TRBD2 matches 9 of the central bases. The source is a middle-aged woman with glioma. Here the sequenced sample was PBMCs, taken from a glioma patient whose treatment included an IDH1 peptide vaccine. CDR3 protein: CASSQALAGTLDTQYF. DNA sequence: TGTGCCAGCAGCCAAGCTCTAGCGGGGACCTTGGATACGCAGTATTTT.